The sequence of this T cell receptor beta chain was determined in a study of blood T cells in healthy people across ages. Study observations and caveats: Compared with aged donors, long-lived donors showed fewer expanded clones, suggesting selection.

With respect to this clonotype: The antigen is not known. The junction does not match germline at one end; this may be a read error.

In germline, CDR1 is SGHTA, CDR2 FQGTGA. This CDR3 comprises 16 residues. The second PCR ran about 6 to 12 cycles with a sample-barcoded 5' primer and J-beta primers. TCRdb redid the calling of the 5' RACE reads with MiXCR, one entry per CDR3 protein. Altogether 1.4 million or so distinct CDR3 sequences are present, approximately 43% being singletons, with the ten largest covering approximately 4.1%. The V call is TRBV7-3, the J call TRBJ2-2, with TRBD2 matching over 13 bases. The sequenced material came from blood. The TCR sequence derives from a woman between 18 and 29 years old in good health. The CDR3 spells CSSSSGLAGDPGELFF. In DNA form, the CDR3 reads TGTTCCAGCAGCTCCGGACTAGCGGGAGACCCCGGGGAGCTGTTTTTT.